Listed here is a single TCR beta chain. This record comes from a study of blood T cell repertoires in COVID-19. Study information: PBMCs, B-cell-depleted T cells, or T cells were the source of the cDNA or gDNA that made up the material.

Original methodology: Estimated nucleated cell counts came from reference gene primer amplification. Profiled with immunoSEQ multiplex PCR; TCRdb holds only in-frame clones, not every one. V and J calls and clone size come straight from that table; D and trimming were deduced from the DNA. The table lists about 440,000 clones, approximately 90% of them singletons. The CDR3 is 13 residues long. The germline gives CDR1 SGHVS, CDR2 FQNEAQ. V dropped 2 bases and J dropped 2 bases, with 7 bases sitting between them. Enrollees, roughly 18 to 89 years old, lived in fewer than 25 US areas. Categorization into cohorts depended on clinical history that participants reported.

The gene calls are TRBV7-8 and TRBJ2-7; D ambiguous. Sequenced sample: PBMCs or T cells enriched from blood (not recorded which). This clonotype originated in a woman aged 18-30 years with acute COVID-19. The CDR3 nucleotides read TGTGCCAGCAGCTTAAACAGTCCCTACGAGCAGTACTTC. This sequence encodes CASSLNSPYEQYF. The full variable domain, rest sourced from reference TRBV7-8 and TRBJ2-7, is GAGVSQSPRYKVAKRGQDVALRCDPISGHVSLFWYQQALGQGPEFLTYFQNEAQLDKSGLPSDRFFAERPEGSVSTLKIQRTQQEDSAVYLCASSLNSPYEQYFGPGTRLTVT.